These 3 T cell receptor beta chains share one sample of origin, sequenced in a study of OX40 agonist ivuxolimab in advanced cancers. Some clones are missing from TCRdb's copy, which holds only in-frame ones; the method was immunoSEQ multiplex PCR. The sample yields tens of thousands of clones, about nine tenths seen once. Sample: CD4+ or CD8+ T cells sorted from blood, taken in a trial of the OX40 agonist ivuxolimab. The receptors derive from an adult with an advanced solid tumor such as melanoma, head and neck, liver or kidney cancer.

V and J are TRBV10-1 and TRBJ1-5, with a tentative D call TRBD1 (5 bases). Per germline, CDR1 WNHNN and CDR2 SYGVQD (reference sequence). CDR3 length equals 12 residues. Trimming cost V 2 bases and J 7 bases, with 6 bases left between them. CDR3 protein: CASSEDSQPQHF. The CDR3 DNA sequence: TGCGCCAGCAGTGAGGACAGCCAGCCCCAGCATTTT.

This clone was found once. The DNA for the CDR3 is TGTGCCAGCAGCTTTCTTGGGGGGACAAACACCGGGGAGCTGTTTTTT. Translating it yields CASSFLGGTNTGELFF. This chain uses TRBV7-8 with TRBJ2-2, with D tentatively TRBD1 or TRBD2 (6 bases each). The germline V and J ends were trimmed by 3 bases and 2 bases, with 13 bases remaining between them. The CDR3 spans 16 residues. Germline loops: CDR1 SGHVS, CDR2 FQNEAQ.

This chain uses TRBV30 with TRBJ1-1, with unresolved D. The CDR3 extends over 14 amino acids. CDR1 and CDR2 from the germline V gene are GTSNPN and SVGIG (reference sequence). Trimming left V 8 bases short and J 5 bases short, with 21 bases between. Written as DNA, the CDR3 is TGTGCCGGAAGTGGGGTTCTAGGACGGACTGAAGCTTTCTTT. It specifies CAGSGVLGRTEAFF.